The next 26 T cell receptor beta chains were all read from a single sample in a study of T-cell memory formation after mild COVID-19. MiXCR, applied by TCRdb to the 5' RACE reads, yields one record per CDR3 protein. The sample lists some 190,000 distinct CDR3 sequences, about a sixth occurring once. The sample comprised PBMCs or a T cell subset sorted from them (not recorded which). The source is an adult woman who had mild COVID-19 (a few samples of this study predate the infection). Cell type and time point are not known.

This clonotype showed up just a few times. This chain joins TRBV12-3 or TRBV12-4 and TRBJ1-1; 12 nucleotides line up with TRBD1. This CDR3 region has 14 residues. Trimming cost V 5 bases and J 9 bases; bases outside gene matches: 7. CDR3 region: CASSLGTGGPKAFF. The CDR3 DNA sequence: TGTGCCAGCAGTCTGGGGACAGGGGGCCCGAAAGCTTTCTTT.

The table lists this clonotype with a few counts. This chain connects TRBV30 to TRBJ2-1; no clear D gene. V lost 0 bases and J 0 bases, leaving 6 bases between the germline ends. In germline, CDR1 is GTSNPN, CDR2 SVGIG (reference sequence). The CDR3 runs to 14 residues. CDR3 DNA sequence: TGTGCCTGGAGTGTAGATGGCTCCTACAATGAGCAGTTCTTC. Translating it yields CAWSVDGSYNEQFF.

The V call is TRBV24-1, the J call TRBJ2-2; a possible D gene is TRBD1 (5 bases). The CDR3 has 14 amino acids. The germline V gene encodes CDR1 KGHDR and CDR2 SFDVKD. V was shortened by 9 bases and J by 1 base, with 11 bases between the two germline ends. The CDR3 is CATQGSRNTGELFF. CDR3 nucleotides: TGTGCCACCCAGGGTTCCCGGAACACCGGGGAGCTGTTTTTT.

This chain links TRBV24-1 with TRBJ2-4; D perhaps matches TRBD2 (6 bases). V lost 4 bases and J 3 bases, leaving 12 bases between the germline ends. The CDR3 runs to 15 residues. Germline V lookup: CDR1 KGHDR, CDR2 SFDVKD. CDR3 residues: CATSDAGTGKNIQYF. DNA for the CDR3: TGTGCCACCAGTGACGCCGGGACTGGCAAAAACATTCAGTACTTC.

This chain links TRBV5-5 with TRBJ1-5, with a possible D match to TRBD1 (6 bases). Germline V CDR1 and CDR2: SGHKS, YYEKEE (reference sequence). The CDR3 contains 16 residues. V lost 2 bases and J lost 0, with 12 bases in between. CDR3 sequence reads: CASSLWQGSSNQPQHF. DNA of the CDR3: TGTGCCAGCAGCTTATGGCAGGGGAGTAGCAATCAGCCCCAGCATTTT.

The chain employs TRBV29-1 and TRBJ2-2, with 7 nucleotides matching TRBD1. Germline V lookup: CDR1 SQVTM, CDR2 ANQGSEA. V was clipped by 3 bases and J by 5 bases; unmatched bases: 9. The CDR3 consists of 15 residues. In DNA form, the CDR3 reads TGCAGCGTTGATACCGACAGGGAACGGACCGGGGAGCTGTTTTTT. Its protein product is CSVDTDRERTGELFF.

This sequence joins TRBV12-3 or TRBV12-4 and TRBJ2-3, with a weak D call TRBD1 (9 bases). V was shortened by 2 bases and J by 4 bases, with 16 bases between the two germline ends. CDR3 length: 16 residues. DNA of the CDR3: TGTGCCAGCAGTTTACGGGGGGGACAGGGTTCAGATACGCAGTATTTT. Amino acids: CASSLRGGQGSDTQYF.

The chain recombines TRBV5-1 with TRBJ1-2; no definite D call. The CDR3 is 13 amino acids. Between the trimmed V and J ends, which lost 0 bases and 1 base, there was a span of 4 bases. Germline V gene data show CDR1 as SGHRS and CDR2 as YFSETQ. The chain's CDR3 is CASSLEDNYGYTF. The CDR3 region has the DNA TGCGCCAGCAGCTTGGAGGATAACTATGGCTACACCTTC.

This clonotype showed up just a few times. V is TRBV9 and J is TRBJ2-1; 11 positions match TRBD2. V shed 4 bases, J shed 7 bases, and the junction held 7 bases outside the gene matches. CDR1 and CDR2 (germline): SGDLS, YYNGEE. The CDR3 contains 15 residues. This CDR3 reads CASSTTSGAFNEQFF. The CDR3 nucleotides read TGTGCCAGCAGCACGACTAGCGGGGCTTTTAATGAGCAGTTCTTC.

This clonotype has only a few counts. The chain joins TRBV5-6 to TRBJ1-1; D call uncertain. Trimming stripped 0 bases from V and 0 bases from J, with 12 bases between. Germline V CDR1 and CDR2: SGHDT, YYEEEE. This CDR3 has 16 amino acids. CDR3 nucleotides: TGTGCCAGCAGCTTGGAACCTTTCGTCATGAACACTGAAGCTTTCTTT. Translated: CASSLEPFVMNTEAFF.

This clonotype was recorded a few times. This sequence joins TRBV30 and TRBJ1-1, with D perhaps TRBD1 (5 bases). Trimming took 0 bases from V and 3 from J, leaving 14 bases between them. This CDR3 contains 15 residues. Looked up from germline, CDR1 is GTSNPN and CDR2 is SVGIG (reference sequence). The CDR3, as DNA: TGTGCCTGGAGTGTAGAAAGGGGCCGGTACACTGAAGCTTTCTTT. Translating it yields CAWSVERGRYTEAFF. Drawing the rest from reference TRBV30 and TRBJ1-1, the complete variable domain is SQTIHQWPATLVQPVGSPLSLECTVEGTSNPNLYWYRQAAGRGLQLLFYSVGIGQISSEVPQNLSASRPQDRQFILSSKKLLLSDSGFYLCAWSVERGRYTEAFFGQGTRLTVV.

This chain joins TRBV7-6 and TRBJ1-5; tentatively, D is TRBD1 (6 bases). Between the trimmed V and J ends, which lost 10 bases and 0 bases, there was a span of 10 bases. Germline V gene sequence: CDR1 SGHVS, CDR2 FNYEAQ. This CDR3 spans 13 amino acids. CDR3 region: CATGAGSNQPQHF. CDR3 in DNA: TGTGCCACGGGGGCGGGTAGCAATCAGCCCCAGCATTTT.

There are a few counts of this clonotype. The chain has TRBV3-1 and TRBJ2-1; D is undetermined. V lost 4 bases, J lost 0 bases, and 7 bases lay in between. This CDR3 comprises 14 residues. The V gene's germline CDR1 is LGHDT and CDR2 YNNKEL (reference sequence). The CDR3 sequence is CASSRPSSYNEQFF. The CDR3 DNA sequence: TGTGCCAGCAGCCGGCCGAGCTCCTACAATGAGCAGTTCTTC.

The J gene is TRBJ2-5, the V gene TRBV5-1; D not certain. The V end lost 3 bases, the J end lost 2 bases, and 14 bases lay between the germline ends. Germline CDR1 reads SGHRS; CDR2 reads YFSETQ. CDR3 length: 15 residues. This CDR3 reads CASSSGRNLQETQYF. DNA of the CDR3: TGCGCCAGCAGCTCTGGACGGAACTTACAAGAGACCCAGTACTTC.

The sample holds a few counts of this clonotype. This rearrangement joins TRBV7-3 to TRBJ2-7; D unresolved. V was pared by 0 bases and J by 3 bases, with 18 bases between. Germline CDR1 and CDR2: SGHTA and FQGTGA. The CDR3 spans 17 residues. The CDR3 protein is CASSLTGPSLGYYEQYF. The CDR3 coding sequence is TGTGCCAGCAGCTTAACCGGGCCGAGCTTGGGGTACTACGAGCAGTACTTC. Full variable domain (outside the CDR3, taken from reference TRBV7-3 and TRBJ2-7): GAGVSQTPSNKVTEKGKYVELRCDPISGHTALYWYRQSLGQGPEFLIYFQGTGAADDSGLPNDRFFAVRPEGSVSTLKIQRTERGDSAVYLCASSLTGPSLGYYEQYFGPGTRLTVT.

This clonotype was counted ten times or more. The chain combines TRBV5-1 with TRBJ2-7; 9 nucleotides line up with TRBD1. Germline CDR1 is SGHRS and CDR2 is YFSETQ. Trimming took 4 bases from V and 4 from J; bases not matched to a gene: 6. This CDR3 is built from 14 residues. The chain's CDR3 is CASSPGTGSYEQYF. The CDR3 DNA follows: TGCGCCAGCAGCCCCGGGACAGGGTCTTACGAGCAGTACTTC.

This sequence joins TRBV24-1 and TRBJ2-1; D possibly corresponds to TRBD2 (5 bases). CDR1 KGHDR and CDR2 SFDVKD come from the germline V gene. V gave up 5 bases and J gave up 0 bases, with 10 bases separating them. This CDR3 comprises 15 residues. Here the CDR3 reads CATSAEGSSYNEQFF. The CDR3, as DNA: TGTGCCACCAGTGCTGAGGGTAGCTCCTACAATGAGCAGTTCTTC.

V and J are TRBV2 and TRBJ1-1; TRBD1 is a possible D gene (6 bases). The CDR3 has 14 residues. Germline V gives CDR1 SNHLY, CDR2 FYNNEI. V lost 6 bases, J lost 3 bases, and 14 bases lay in between. CDR3 in DNA: TGTGCCAGCAGCCCCTCGGGGGCGGACACTGAAGCTTTCTTT. Amino acid sequence: CASSPSGADTEAFF.

The genes are TRBV12-5 and TRBJ2-2; D remains ambiguous. Per germline, CDR1 LGHNT and CDR2 FRNRAP. The CDR3 loop spans 13 amino acids. V shed 2 bases and J shed 3 bases, with 4 bases lying between them. CDR3 region: CASGLKYTGELFF. The CDR3, as DNA: TGTGCTAGTGGTTTGAAGTACACCGGGGAGCTGTTTTTT. Variable domain in full (rest from reference TRBV12-5 and TRBJ2-2): DARVTQTPRHKVTEMGQEVTMRCQPILGHNTVFWYRQTMMQGLELLAYFRNRAPLDDSGMPKDRFSAEMPDATLATLKIQPSEPRDSAVYFCASGLKYTGELFFGEGSRLTVL.

The chain couples TRBV6-5 to TRBJ1-2, with TRBD1 as a possible D gene (5 bases). This CDR3 spans 15 amino acids. Germline V gene data show CDR1 as MNHEY and CDR2 as SVGAGI. V lost 6 bases to trimming and J lost 6 bases, with 20 bases between them. CDR3 sequence (DNA): TGTGCCAGCAGCCCAGCGGGGGGAGAGAGGGATGGCTACACCTTC. Amino acid sequence: CASSPAGGERDGYTF.

This clonotype appeared a few times. The rearrangement joins TRBV7-9 to TRBJ1-1, with 9 bases identical to TRBD1. The J segment lost 3 bases and the V segment lost 4 bases, leaving 3 bases of the junction unmatched. This CDR3 contains 14 residues. CDR1 is SEHNR, CDR2 FQNEAQ, per germline (reference sequence). For the CDR3, the DNA is TGTGCCAGCAGCTCGCGACAGGGGGACACTGAAGCTTTCTTT. This codes for CASSSRQGDTEAFF.

J is TRBJ2-2 and V is TRBV27; 9 bases map to TRBD2. The CDR3 runs to 15 residues. Germline-derived CDR1 and CDR2 are MNHEY and SMNVEV (reference sequence). The V and J ends lost 7 bases and 4 bases, in that order; junction bases with no gene match: 7. The CDR3 protein is CASTAGGRSTGELFF. CDR3 nucleotides: TGTGCCAGCACGGCGGGGGGGCGTTCCACCGGGGAGCTGTTTTTT.

The CDR3 loop reads CASSPFGGGEQYF. The CDR3 region has the DNA TGTGCCAGCAGCCCCTTCGGGGGAGGCGAGCAGTACTTC. The chain links TRBV7-9 to TRBJ2-7; possibly TRBD2 for D (6 bases). Germline V CDR1 and CDR2: SEHNR, FQNEAQ (reference sequence). The CDR3 loop spans 13 amino acids. Between the trimmed V and J ends, which lost 5 bases and 6 bases, there was a span of 14 bases.

The chain carries TRBV29-1 and TRBJ2-3, with 7 bases aligning to TRBD1. V lost 6 bases to trimming and J lost 0 bases; unmatched junction nucleotides: 12. CDR1 and CDR2 (germline): SQVTM, ANQGSEA. The CDR3 has 16 amino acids. The CDR3 DNA follows: TGCAGCGTGAGGGGAGACAGGGCGGTAAGCACAGATACGCAGTATTTT. Translating it yields CSVRGDRAVSTDTQYF.

The genes are TRBV5-1 and TRBJ1-2; D not resolved. Trimming pared 5 bases from V and 4 bases from J, leaving 12 bases between. Germline loops: CDR1 SGHRS, CDR2 YFSETQ. The CDR3 length is 13 residues. CDR3 nucleotides: TGCGCCAGCAGACACGAACAGACCTATGGCTACACCTTC. Translation gives CASRHEQTYGYTF.

CDR3 nucleotides: TGTGCCAGCAGCTGGCAGGGGGTTCGGGCAGATACGCAGTATTTT. Amino acid sequence: CASSWQGVRADTQYF. The chain uses TRBV7-9 and TRBJ2-3; TRBD1 matches at 7 bases. J was trimmed by 4 bases and V by 4 bases; bases with no gene match: 8. The CDR3 covers 15 residues. Per germline, CDR1 SEHNR and CDR2 FQNEAQ (reference sequence).